These 11 T cell receptor beta chains came from one sample sequenced in a study of T-cell memory formation after mild COVID-19 (dated by TCRdb to 2020 to 2022). Libraries came from 5' RACE. The listed sequencing device is Illumina NovaSeq 6000. TCRdb trimmed public reads at Q25 via fastp, called clones via MiXCR and kept in-frame beta chains. Each entry is one CDR3 protein sequence, shown with its most common DNA and genes. The sample yields roughly 610,000 distinct CDR3 sequences; 15% to 20% were counted once. Jointly, the top ten make up roughly 8% of the sample. Sequencing used PBMCs or a T cell subset sorted from them (not recorded which). These receptors came from an adult woman who had mild COVID-19 (a few samples of this study predate the infection). The sample titles of this study are shuffled in the database, so cell type and time point are left out; the donor was told from shared clones.

In this sample, this clonotype turned up a few times. This rearrangement joins TRBV7-9 to TRBJ2-5; TRBD2 matches at 9 bases. CDR1 is SEHNR and CDR2 is FQNEAQ in the germline V gene (reference sequence). The V and J ends lost 6 bases and 1 base, in that order; junction bases with no gene match: 9. This CDR3 region has 16 residues. The CDR3 DNA follows: TGTGCCAGCAGGGATGCACTAGCGGGTGTCCAAGAGACCCAGTACTTC. As protein: CASRDALAGVQETQYF.

The chain employs TRBV5-1 and TRBJ2-5; D is possibly TRBD2 (5 bases). CDR1 and CDR2 (germline): SGHRS, YFSETQ. Trimming shortened V by 3 bases and J by 5 bases, and 14 bases separated the two germline ends. The CDR3 has 14 residues. The CDR3 bases are TGCGCCAGCAGCTCCCCGGGGTTCGGGGAGACCCAGTACTTC. Its translation is CASSSPGFGETQYF.

The J gene is TRBJ1-4, the V gene TRBV7-9, with a weak D call TRBD1 (5 bases). The CDR3 is made up of 15 amino acids. Trimming removed 1 base from V and 6 bases from J, with 12 bases in between. The germline V gene encodes CDR1 SEHNR and CDR2 FQNEAQ (reference sequence). The CDR3: CASSLERGGYEKLFF. Written as DNA, the CDR3 is TGTGCCAGCAGCTTAGAAAGGGGCGGATATGAAAAACTGTTTTTT. The full variable domain, rest sourced from reference TRBV7-9 and TRBJ1-4, is DTGVSQNPRHKITKRGQNVTFRCDPISEHNRLYWYRQTLGQGPEFLTYFQNEAQLEKSRLLSDRFSAERPKGSFSTLEIQRTEQGDSAMYLCASSLERGGYEKLFFGSGTQLSVL.

The chain has TRBV12-3 or TRBV12-4 and TRBJ2-3; D is perhaps TRBD2 (6 bases). CDR3 length: 16 residues. Trimming left V 3 bases short and J 5 bases short, with 18 bases between. CDR3 DNA: TGTGCCAGCAGTTTCCGGGAGAAGGGTTTTGGAGATACGCAGTATTTT. Protein product: CASSFREKGFGDTQYF.

The table lists this clonotype with a few counts. The chain couples TRBV9 to TRBJ2-7; 9 nucleotides line up with TRBD2. V lost 4 bases, J lost 5 bases, and 4 bases stayed unmatched. The CDR3 is 13 residues long. Germline CDR1 reads SGDLS; CDR2 reads YYNGEE. CDR3 sequence: CASSRGGGHEQYF. As DNA, the CDR3 is TGTGCCAGCAGCCGCGGGGGGGGCCACGAGCAGTACTTC.

The CDR3 DNA reads TGTGCCAGCTCACCAGATCCCGGTTACGAGCAGTACTTC. Its translation is CASSPDPGYEQYF. The V call is TRBV18, the J call TRBJ2-7, with D unresolved. CDR3 length: 13 amino acids. Per germline, CDR1 KGHSH and CDR2 LQKENI. V was shortened by 2 bases and J by 4 bases, with 9 bases between the two germline ends. Looking up the rest from reference TRBV18 and TRBJ2-7 gives the full variable domain: NAGVMQNPRHLVRRRGQEARLRCSPMKGHSHVYWYRQLPEEGLKFMVYLQKENIIDESGMPKERFSAEFPKEGPSILRIQQVVRGDSAAYFCASSPDPGYEQYFGPGTRLTVT.

This clonotype was detected only a few times. The chain combines TRBV12-3 or TRBV12-4 with TRBJ1-2; 8 nucleotides align to TRBD1. Trimming took 4 bases from V and 5 from J; bases not matched to a gene: 6. The CDR3 covers 14 residues. CDR3 loop: CASSSSDREYGYTF. In DNA, the CDR3 is TGTGCCAGCAGTTCATCGGACAGGGAATATGGCTACACCTTC.

This clonotype was seen at least ten times. The gene calls are TRBV5-4 and TRBJ2-7; TRBD2 aligns across 7 bases. V gave up 4 bases and J gave up 0 bases; unmatched junction bases: 4. The CDR3 spans 14 residues. The germline V gene encodes CDR1 SGHNT and CDR2 YYREEE (reference sequence). The CDR3 loop reads CASSPGGFSYEQYF. The CDR3 nucleotides are TGTGCCAGCAGCCCCGGGGGGTTCTCCTACGAGCAGTACTTC.

The V call is TRBV9, the J call TRBJ1-1; no clear D gene. The germline V gene encodes CDR1 SGDLS and CDR2 YYNGEE. CDR3 length: 17 residues. Trimming stripped 5 bases from V and 1 base from J, with 21 bases between. CDR3 sequence reads: CASSLNHEGRRNTEAFF. CDR3 DNA sequence: TGTGCCAGCAGTCTCAATCACGAGGGTAGAAGGAACACTGAAGCTTTCTTT.

The rearrangement uses TRBV10-3 and TRBJ2-3; 8 positions match TRBD1. The junction had 1 base not matched to a gene; V was cut back by 4 bases and J by 1 base. The length of the CDR3 is 14 residues. Germline V gene sequence: CDR1 ENHRY, CDR2 SYGVKD. The CDR3, as DNA: TGTGCCATCAGTGCGGACAGGGGCACAGATACGCAGTATTTT. Its translation: CAISADRGTDTQYF.

This clonotype was observed at least ten times. The chain combines TRBV20-1 with TRBJ2-4, with 7 bases fitting TRBD2. Per germline, CDR1 DFQATT and CDR2 SNEGSKA (reference sequence). J lost 1 base, V lost 5 bases, and 11 bases had no gene match. There are 16 residues in the CDR3. This CDR3 reads CSAVRPGRGAKNIQYF. The CDR3 DNA reads as TGCAGTGCTGTCAGACCCGGGCGGGGGGCCAAAAACATTCAGTACTTC.